The T cell receptor (beta chain) under discussion was sequenced for a study of blood T cell repertoires in COVID-19. The V end lost 0 bases, the J end lost 4 bases, and 10 bases lay between the germline ends. CDR3 length: 14 residues. The germline CDR1 and CDR2 sequences are GTSNPN and SVGIG (reference sequence). Methods used by the authors: Estimates of nucleated cell counts were drawn from the amplification of reference gene primers. Measured with immunoSEQ multiplex PCR; TCRdb has only the in-frame clones, and not every one. Clone size and V and J calls were adopted from that table, with D and trimming inferred from the DNA. The sample contains fewer than 250,000 clones, 75% to 85% of which appear only once.

Sequencing was performed on PBMCs or T cells enriched from blood (not recorded which). This TCR was sampled from a woman between 45 and 60 years old with acute COVID-19. The V gene is TRBV30, the J gene TRBJ1-3, with a tentative D call TRBD1 (5 bases). The CDR3 reads CAWSVSQAGNTIYF. CDR3 in DNA: TGTGCCTGGAGTGTATCACAGGCCGGAAACACCATATATTTT.